This T cell receptor beta chain derives from a study of T cell responses to AZD1222 COVID-19 vaccine. Findings of the study overall: White British people made up most donors, females outnumbered males, and clonal diversity was possibly underestimated. Researchers took repertoire samples only after the peak T cell response had come. Baseline seropositivity characterized only a handful of AZD1222 recipients.

Trimming stripped 1 base from V and 4 bases from J, with 1 base between. In germline, CDR1 is SGHVS, CDR2 FNYEAQ. The CDR3 sequence is 11 residues long. Sequencing was performed with immunoSEQ multiplex PCR; in TCRdb, only in-frame clones are kept and a portion is missing. The data hold about 120,000 clones, with around 90% observed a single time. About this clone itself: Antigen specificity is unknown.

The V and J genes are TRBV7-6 and TRBJ2-5, with no clear D. The clonotype was recovered from an adult who received the MenACWY meningococcal vaccine as a control. The sample consisted of peripheral blood, taken 28 days after the second dose of the MenACWY control vaccine. For the CDR3, the DNA is TGTGCCAGCAGCTTAGTAGAGACCCAGTACTTC. Its protein product is CASSLVETQYF.